Shown below are 21 T cell receptor beta chains from a single sample sequenced in a study of cytomegalovirus exposure and HLA in healthy donors. The PCR ran on 60 Vbeta and 13 Jbeta primers. TCRdb's copy holds only in-frame clones and misses some; the assay was immunoSEQ multiplex PCR. The sample has around 100,000 clones, 65% to 75% seen once. Sequenced: PBMCs. The receptors come from a woman between 40 and 50 years old in good health and CMV-seropositive.

This chain connects TRBV19 to TRBJ1-5; TRBD1 matches at 11 bases. The CDR3 is 15 residues long. The J segment lost 6 bases and the V segment lost 4 bases, leaving 5 bases of the junction unmatched. Germline V gene data show CDR1 as LNHDA and CDR2 as SQIVND (reference sequence). DNA of the CDR3: TGTGCCAGTAGTACTCAGGACAGGGGGCTTCAGCCCCAGCATTTT. This gives the protein CASSTQDRGLQPQHF.

The V and J genes are TRBV27 and TRBJ2-3; D is possibly TRBD1 (7 bases). The germline V gene has CDR1 MNHEY and CDR2 SMNVEV (reference sequence). This CDR3 spans 15 amino acids. V was cut by 7 bases and J by 0 bases, with 14 bases left in between. The CDR3 DNA reads as TGTGCCAGCACCTCGGGGGACAGCAGCACAGATACGCAGTATTTT. Protein product: CASTSGDSSTDTQYF.

This chain links TRBV29-1 with TRBJ2-5, with 7 bases aligning to TRBD1. Looked up from germline, CDR1 is SQVTM and CDR2 is ANQGSEA. Losses at the gene ends were 3 bases for V and 2 bases for J; bases not matched to a gene: 0. The CDR3 loop spans 12 amino acids. CDR3 protein: CSVDRGQETQYF. The DNA of the CDR3 is TGCAGCGTTGACAGGGGGCAAGAGACCCAGTACTTC. Together with reference TRBV29-1 and TRBJ2-5, the CDR3 gives the full variable domain: SAVISQKPSRDICQRGTSLTIQCQVDSQVTMMFWYRQQPGQSLTLIATANQGSEATYESGFVIDKFPISRPNLTFSTLTVSNMSPEDSSIYLCSVDRGQETQYFGPGTRLLVL.

The rearrangement links TRBV11-3 to TRBJ1-2; a weak D match, TRBD1 (5 bases). Trimming cost V 5 bases and J 5 bases, with 27 bases left between them. The germline CDR1 and CDR2 sequences are SGHNT and YENEEA. This CDR3 has 18 residues. In DNA form, the CDR3 reads TGTGCCAGCAGCCCTAAAGGAGGGGTAGCCTTTTCAATTTATGGCTACACCTTC. This gives the protein CASSPKGGVAFSIYGYTF.

V is TRBV5-4 and J is TRBJ2-5; a possible D gene is TRBD2 (6 bases). This CDR3 comprises 15 residues. Trimming took 1 base from V and 2 from J, leaving 12 bases between them. Per germline, CDR1 SGHNT and CDR2 YYREEE (reference sequence). CDR3 bases: TGTGCCAGCAGCTTGTTAGCGGCCTCACAAGAGACCCAGTACTTC. It codes for CASSLLAASQETQYF.

The chain has TRBV29-1 and TRBJ2-7, with D maybe TRBD1 (5 bases). V was trimmed by 1 base and J by 7 bases, leaving 14 bases between them. Germline loops: CDR1 SQVTM, CDR2 ANQGSEA. The CDR3 is made up of 13 amino acids. The CDR3 loop reads CSVEGGDSEEQYF. The CDR3 DNA reads as TGCAGCGTTGAAGGAGGTGACAGTGAAGAGCAGTACTTC.

The chain has TRBV2 and TRBJ1-6; TRBD1 aligns across 9 bases. V shed 10 bases and J 9 bases; nucleotides not matched to a gene: 13. Germline V gene data show CDR1 as SNHLY and CDR2 as FYNNEI. The CDR3 runs 15 residues. Written as DNA, the CDR3 is TGTGCCACCATACAGGGGGCGGGGGGTACTTCACCCCTCCACTTT. Encoded protein: CATIQGAGGTSPLHF.

The V gene is TRBV7-2, the J gene TRBJ2-1; D possibly corresponds to TRBD2 (7 bases). V dropped 5 bases and J dropped 7 bases, with 24 bases sitting between them. The germline V gene has CDR1 SGHTA and CDR2 FQGNSA. The CDR3 totals 17 residues. CDR3 region: CASSAGHRGGWGNEQFF. CDR3 in DNA: TGTGCCAGCAGCGCGGGACATAGGGGGGGCTGGGGAAATGAGCAGTTCTTC.

The CDR3 DNA reads TGTGCCAGCAGCTTTTCGTCAGGGGTACAAGAGACCCAGTACTTC. Translating it yields CASSFSSGVQETQYF. This chain links TRBV5-4 with TRBJ2-5; tentatively, D is TRBD1 (6 bases). The CDR3 consists of 15 residues. Germline V lookup: CDR1 SGHNT, CDR2 YYREEE (reference sequence). V lost 2 bases and J lost 2, with 13 bases in between.

This clone was picked up one time. For the CDR3, the DNA is TGTGCCAGTAGTAACTGGGCCGCAGGGGCCAACGTCCTGACTTTC. It encodes CASSNWAAGANVLTF. The chain is built from TRBV19 and TRBJ2-6; D remains ambiguous. Germline CDR1 and CDR2: LNHDA and SQIVND (reference sequence). V was clipped by 4 bases and J by 4 bases, with 11 bases between them. The CDR3 spans 15 residues.

The rearrangement uses TRBV6-5 and TRBJ2-3, with D tentatively TRBD2 (5 bases). V lost 0 bases to trimming and J lost 1 base, with 8 bases between them. The CDR3 contains 15 residues. Germline CDR1 and CDR2: MNHEY and SVGAGI. The CDR3 region is CASSYSLGGTDTQYF. The DNA for the CDR3 is TGTGCCAGCAGTTACTCCCTCGGGGGCACAGATACGCAGTATTTT.

CDR3 sequence: CASSSGQGDSPLHF. DNA for the CDR3: TGTGCCAGCAGCTCGGGACAGGGAGATTCACCCCTCCACTTT. V gene TRBV11-2 combines with J gene TRBJ1-6; 9 nucleotides agree with TRBD1. This CDR3 is built from 14 residues. Germline CDR1 and CDR2: SGHAT and FQNNGV. V was clipped by 4 bases and J by 8 bases; unmatched bases: 3. Full variable domain (rest looked up from reference TRBV11-2 and TRBJ1-6): EAGVAQSPRYKIIEKRQSVAFWCNPISGHATLYWYQQILGQGPKLLIQFQNNGVVDDSQLPKDRFSAERLKGVDSTLKIQPAKLEDSAVYLCASSSGQGDSPLHFGNGTRLTVT.

The table lists this clone with a few counts. V is TRBV19 and J is TRBJ2-5, with 13 bases identical to TRBD2. Unmatched junction bases numbered 7, after V lost 5 bases and J lost 4 bases. Germline assignment: CDR1 LNHDA and CDR2 SQIVND (reference sequence). The CDR3 runs to 16 residues. CDR3 loop: CASSPRTSGSGETQYF. CDR3 sequence (DNA): TGTGCCAGTAGTCCCCGGACTAGCGGGAGTGGAGAGACCCAGTACTTC.

The sample holds a few counts of this clone. The gene calls are TRBV30 and TRBJ1-1; TRBD1 matches at 7 bases. Germline-derived CDR1 and CDR2 are GTSNPN and SVGIG (reference sequence). Trimming at V came to 3 bases and at J to 4 bases, leaving 8 bases not matched to a gene. This CDR3 comprises 14 residues. DNA for the CDR3: TGTGCCTGGAGGCACAGGGGTGGAAGCACTGAAGCTTTCTTT. Translating it yields CAWRHRGGSTEAFF.

The rearrangement links TRBV5-1 to TRBJ2-7, with 10 bases aligning to TRBD1. With V trimmed by 4 bases and J by 3 bases, 13 bases remained unmatched. CDR1 SGHRS and CDR2 YFSETQ come from the germline V gene. The CDR3 sequence is 17 residues long. CDR3 sequence (DNA): TGCGCCAGCAGCAGGGCCGGGACAGGGGCCCTATTCTACGAGCAGTACTTC. Encoded protein: CASSRAGTGALFYEQYF. The full variable domain, with the rest looked up from reference TRBV5-1 and TRBJ2-7, is KAGVTQTPRYLIKTRGQQVTLSCSPISGHRSVSWYQQTPGQGLQFLFEYFSETQRNKGNFPGRFSGRQFSNSRSEMNVSTLELGDSALYLCASSRAGTGALFYEQYFGPGTRLTVT.

This clone came up a few times. The chain is built from TRBV5-4 and TRBJ1-1; D is uncertain. CDR1 is SGHNT and CDR2 is YYREEE in the germline V gene (reference sequence). The CDR3 contains 15 residues. V was shortened by 0 bases and J by 5 bases, with 14 bases between the two germline ends. The CDR3 sequence is CASSLEGPGKTEAFF. As DNA, the CDR3 is TGTGCCAGCAGCTTGGAGGGCCCCGGGAAGACTGAAGCTTTCTTT. Variable domain in full (rest from reference TRBV5-4 and TRBJ1-1): ETGVTQSPTHLIKTRGQQVTLRCSSQSGHNTVSWYQQALGQGPQFIFQYYREEENGRGNFPPRFSGLQFPNYSSELNVNALELDDSALYLCASSLEGPGKTEAFFGQGTRLTVV.

This chain links TRBV10-3 with TRBJ2-7, with 7 bases lining up with TRBD2. CDR3 length: 15 residues. Germline loops: CDR1 ENHRY, CDR2 SYGVKD. J lost 7 bases, V lost 7 bases, and 16 bases had no gene match. For the CDR3, the DNA is TGTGCCATCACATCGGCTCCCGGACCGGGAGGAGAGCAGTACTTC. Its translation: CAITSAPGPGGEQYF.

The chain couples TRBV5-4 to TRBJ1-1; possibly TRBD1 for D (6 bases). CDR1 and CDR2 from the germline V gene are SGHNT and YYREEE (reference sequence). The CDR3 runs to 16 residues. V dropped 0 bases and J dropped 0 bases, with 12 bases sitting between them. CDR3 DNA sequence: TGTGCCAGCAGCTTGGCACAGGGAGTTCTGAACACTGAAGCTTTCTTT. Translation: CASSLAQGVLNTEAFF.

This clone was detected a few times. The chain uses TRBV5-1 and TRBJ1-1; possibly TRBD1 for D (6 bases). The germline CDR1 and CDR2 sequences are SGHRS and YFSETQ. V dropped 2 bases and J dropped 5 bases, with 19 bases sitting between them. CDR3 length equals 16 residues. The CDR3 protein is CASSFGGQGLGTEAFF. The CDR3 DNA is TGCGCCAGCAGCTTTGGGGGCCAGGGATTGGGGACTGAAGCTTTCTTT. Full variable domain (outside the CDR3, taken from reference TRBV5-1 and TRBJ1-1): KAGVTQTPRYLIKTRGQQVTLSCSPISGHRSVSWYQQTPGQGLQFLFEYFSETQRNKGNFPGRFSGRQFSNSRSEMNVSTLELGDSALYLCASSFGGQGLGTEAFFGQGTRLTVV.

The chain joins TRBV28 to TRBJ2-7, with 9 nucleotides matching TRBD2. The J segment lost 3 bases and the V segment lost 2 bases, leaving 2 bases of the junction unmatched. Per the germline V gene, CDR1 is MDHEN and CDR2 is SYDVKM. The CDR3 totals 14 residues. CDR3: CASSLGGRGYEQYF. DNA of the CDR3: TGTGCCAGCAGTTTAGGCGGGAGGGGCTACGAGCAGTACTTC.

V gene TRBV7-8 combines with J gene TRBJ2-1, with D possibly TRBD2 on 5 matching bases. This CDR3 comprises 15 residues. Trimming took 5 bases from V and 5 from J, leaving 16 bases between them. Germline V CDR1 and CDR2: SGHVS, FQNEAQ. CDR3 residues: CASSRSDSGNNEQFF. Here the CDR3 DNA reads TGTGCCAGCAGCCGTTCGGATTCGGGAAACAATGAGCAGTTCTTC.